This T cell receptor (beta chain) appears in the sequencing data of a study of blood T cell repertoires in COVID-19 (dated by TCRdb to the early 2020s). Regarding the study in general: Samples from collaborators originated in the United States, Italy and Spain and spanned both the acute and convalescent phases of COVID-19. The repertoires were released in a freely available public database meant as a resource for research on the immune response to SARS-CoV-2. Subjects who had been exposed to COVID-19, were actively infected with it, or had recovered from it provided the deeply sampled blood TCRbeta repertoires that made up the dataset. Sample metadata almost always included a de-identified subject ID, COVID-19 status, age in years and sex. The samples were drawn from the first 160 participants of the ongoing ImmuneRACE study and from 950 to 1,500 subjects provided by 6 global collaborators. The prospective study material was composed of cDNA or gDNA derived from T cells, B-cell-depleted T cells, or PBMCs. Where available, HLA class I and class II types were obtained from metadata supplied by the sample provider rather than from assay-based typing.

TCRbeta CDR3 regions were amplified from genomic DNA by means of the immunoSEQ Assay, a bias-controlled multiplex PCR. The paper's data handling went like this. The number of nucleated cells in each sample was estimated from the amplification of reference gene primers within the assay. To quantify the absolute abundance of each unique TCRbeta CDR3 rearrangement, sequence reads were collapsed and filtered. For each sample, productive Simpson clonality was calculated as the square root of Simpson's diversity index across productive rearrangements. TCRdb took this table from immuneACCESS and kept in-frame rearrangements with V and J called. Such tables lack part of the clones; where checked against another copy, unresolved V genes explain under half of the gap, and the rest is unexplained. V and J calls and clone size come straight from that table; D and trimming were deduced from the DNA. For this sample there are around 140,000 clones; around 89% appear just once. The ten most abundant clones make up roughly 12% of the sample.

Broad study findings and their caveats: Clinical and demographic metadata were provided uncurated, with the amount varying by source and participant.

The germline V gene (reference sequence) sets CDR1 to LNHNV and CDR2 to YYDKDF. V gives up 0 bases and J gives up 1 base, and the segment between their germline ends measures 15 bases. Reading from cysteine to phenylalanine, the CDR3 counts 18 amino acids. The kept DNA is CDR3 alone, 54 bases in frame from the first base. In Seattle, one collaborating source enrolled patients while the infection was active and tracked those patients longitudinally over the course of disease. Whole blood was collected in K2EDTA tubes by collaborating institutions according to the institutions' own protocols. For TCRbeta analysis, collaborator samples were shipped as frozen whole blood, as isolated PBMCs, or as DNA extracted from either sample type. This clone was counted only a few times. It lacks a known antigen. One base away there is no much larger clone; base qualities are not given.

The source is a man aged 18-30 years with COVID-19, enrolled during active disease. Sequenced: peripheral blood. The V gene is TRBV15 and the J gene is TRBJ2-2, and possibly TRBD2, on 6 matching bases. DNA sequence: TGTGCCACCAGCAGAGATTACCGGCGGACTATGAACACCGGGGAGCTGTTTTTT. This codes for CATSRDYRRTMNTGELFF.